A single sample is the source of the 24 T cell receptor beta chains below, sequenced in a study of PD-1 blockade in classical Hodgkin lymphoma. The time point here: cycle 4 day 1 (C4D1), after more than five weeks of nivolumab. Autologous stem cell transplantation was followed by relapse in every patient, and brentuximab vedotin exposure varied. Profiled with immunoSEQ multiplex PCR; TCRdb holds only in-frame clones, not every one. The profile shows about 21,000 clones, over 65% of them singletons. The specimen comprised peripheral blood mononuclear cells (PBMCs), sampled before the fourth cycle of nivolumab. Receptor source: a human donor with classical Hodgkin lymphoma.

The rearrangement joins TRBV6-1 to TRBJ1-5; no firm D call. Trimming left V 6 bases short and J 0 bases short, with 12 bases between. The CDR3 is 15 residues long. CDR1 is MNHNS and CDR2 is SASEGT in the germline V gene. The CDR3 region has the DNA TGTGCCAGCAGGTGGACGGCGGATAGCAATCAGCCCCAGCATTTT. Translated, it gives CASRWTADSNQPQHF.

This clone was observed a handful of times. This chain links TRBV2 with TRBJ1-5; tentatively, D is TRBD1 (6 bases). This CDR3 spans 15 amino acids. Trimming pared 4 bases from V and 4 bases from J, leaving 14 bases between. The germline gives CDR1 SNHLY, CDR2 FYNNEI. CDR3 sequence reads: CASSGPGQSNQPQHF. CDR3 bases: TGTGCCAGCAGTGGCCCAGGACAGAGTAATCAGCCCCAGCATTTT.

This clone was seen only a few times. The genes are TRBV5-6 and TRBJ1-4; D may be TRBD1 (6 bases). Germline V lookup: CDR1 SGHDT, CDR2 YYEEEE. V was shortened by 0 bases and J by 4 bases, with 7 bases between the two germline ends. The length of the CDR3 is 14 residues. As DNA, the CDR3 is TGTGCCAGCAGCTTGGCAGGGGTTAATGAAAAACTGTTTTTT. Protein product: CASSLAGVNEKLFF.

The chain has TRBV7-2 and TRBJ1-1, with D possibly TRBD1 on 5 matching bases. This CDR3 spans 15 amino acids. V shed 2 bases and J shed 3 bases, with 13 bases lying between them. Germline CDR1 SGHTA, CDR2 FQGNSA. CDR3 nucleotide sequence: TGTGCCAGCAGCTTATATGGGGGGGGTGACACTGAAGCTTTCTTT. Translating gives CASSLYGGGDTEAFF.

This chain joins TRBV5-1 and TRBJ2-7; D gene unclear. This CDR3 contains 13 residues. Germline V gene sequence: CDR1 SGHRS, CDR2 YFSETQ. Trimming shortened V by 0 bases and J by 7 bases, and 11 bases separated the two germline ends. The CDR3 region has the DNA TGCGCCAGCAGCTTGGGACTTGTTGCTGAGCAGTACTTC. Translated: CASSLGLVAEQYF.

The gene calls are TRBV7-9 and TRBJ2-7; 7 bases map to TRBD1. The CDR3 runs to 12 residues. The germline CDR1 and CDR2 sequences are SEHNR and FQNEAQ (reference sequence). Trimming at V came to 8 bases and at J to 2 bases, leaving 3 bases not matched to a gene. CDR3 sequence (DNA): TGTGCCAGCGACAGGGACACCTACGAGCAGTACTTC. Its protein product is CASDRDTYEQYF.

This chain links TRBV25-1 with TRBJ2-3; D remains unclear. This CDR3 is built from 11 residues. Germline V lookup: CDR1 MGHDK, CDR2 SYGVNS. V was pared by 4 bases and J by 5 bases, with 4 bases between. CDR3 sequence: CASSVGDTQYF. In nucleotides, the CDR3 is TGTGCCAGCAGTGTAGGAGATACGCAGTATTTT.

The CDR3 region is CASSPFQDRNTEAFF. The CDR3 region has the DNA TGTGCCAGCTCACCCTTCCAGGACAGAAACACTGAAGCTTTCTTT. The chain employs TRBV18 and TRBJ1-1, with D possibly TRBD1 on 6 matching bases. Trimming took off 3 bases at V and 2 bases at J, with 13 bases between the two ends. This CDR3 comprises 15 residues. Germline V gives CDR1 KGHSH, CDR2 LQKENI.

The V call is TRBV5-1, the J call TRBJ2-1; 7 positions match TRBD2. Unmatched junction bases numbered 3, after V lost 3 bases and J lost 6 bases. Germline V gives CDR1 SGHRS, CDR2 YFSETQ. The CDR3 has 13 residues. The CDR3 sequence is CASSYGGSNEQFF. In DNA form, the CDR3 reads TGCGCCAGCAGCTATGGCGGGAGCAATGAGCAGTTCTTC.

This rearrangement joins TRBV18 to TRBJ2-6, with a weak D call TRBD1 (5 bases). This CDR3 region has 16 residues. Germline-derived CDR1 and CDR2 are KGHSH and LQKENI. Trimming removed 4 bases from V and 2 bases from J, with 12 bases in between. This chain's CDR3 is CASSQNTGTGANVLTF. The CDR3 DNA follows: TGTGCCAGCTCACAAAATACAGGAACTGGGGCCAACGTCCTGACTTTC.

This rearrangement joins TRBV21-1 to TRBJ2-5; the listed D gene, TRBD2, was not tested against the DNA. TRBV21-1 is tagged as a pseudogene. The CDR3 is made up of 15 amino acids. CDR3 bases: TGTGCCAGCAGCAAAGCCCGGGGGGGTGGGGAGACCCAGTACTTC. Residues: CASSKARGGGETQYF.

V and J are TRBV25-1 and TRBJ2-1; no clear D. The V end was cut by 6 bases, the J end by 0 bases, with 9 bases between. In germline, CDR1 is MGHDK, CDR2 SYGVNS. The CDR3 covers 14 residues. CDR3 residues: CASSKPFSYNEQFF. CDR3 nucleotide sequence: TGTGCCAGCAGCAAACCTTTCTCCTACAATGAGCAGTTCTTC.

This clone was seen a handful of times. V is TRBV10-2 and J is TRBJ1-3, with D possibly matching TRBD1 (6 bases). This CDR3 comprises 15 residues. CDR1 and CDR2 from the germline V gene are WSHSY and SAAADI. Trimming took 0 bases from V and 4 from J, leaving 10 bases between them. The DNA for the CDR3 is TGCGCCAGCAGTGAGTCCACAGGGAAAGGAAACACCATATATTTT. This gives the protein CASSESTGKGNTIYF.

This rearrangement joins TRBV6-1 to TRBJ2-3; TRBD2 matches 8 bases. V was clipped by 4 bases and J by 3 bases; unmatched bases: 9. Germline CDR1 and CDR2: MNHNS and SASEGT. The CDR3 length is 16 residues. The CDR3 bases are TGTGCCAGCAGTGTAATAGGGACTAGAGTTACAGATACGCAGTATTTT. This gives the protein CASSVIGTRVTDTQYF.

This chain links TRBV10-2 with TRBJ2-7; 8 bases map to TRBD1. Germline CDR1 is WSHSY and CDR2 is SAAADI. The CDR3 is 14 amino acids. The J segment lost 4 bases and the V segment lost 6 bases, leaving 8 bases of the junction unmatched. CDR3 sequence (DNA): TGCGCCAGCAGAGGTGGACAGGGATTGTACGAGCAGTACTTC. Its translation: CASRGGQGLYEQYF.

The chain has TRBV7-9 and TRBJ2-2; possible D gene TRBD2, 6 bases. Germline CDR1 reads SEHNR; CDR2 reads FQNEAQ (reference sequence). V was trimmed by 6 bases and J by 6 bases, leaving 20 bases between them. The CDR3 has 16 amino acids. The CDR3 nucleotides read TGTGCCAGCAGTCTTATCCATCGCTGGGACTCCGGGGAGCTGTTTTTT. Protein: CASSLIHRWDSGELFF.

CDR3 amino acids: CAWSVSDVAYEQYF. CDR3 DNA: TGTGCCTGGAGTGTAAGCGACGTCGCCTACGAGCAGTACTTC. V is TRBV30 and J is TRBJ2-7; no definite D call. The CDR3 consists of 14 residues. Trimming pared 0 bases from V and 2 bases from J, leaving 11 bases between. Looked up from germline, CDR1 is GTSNPN and CDR2 is SVGIG (reference sequence). Combining the CDR3 with reference TRBV30 and TRBJ2-7 gives the whole variable domain SQTIHQWPATLVQPVGSPLSLECTVEGTSNPNLYWYRQAAGRGLQLLFYSVGIGQISSEVPQNLSASRPQDRQFILSSKKLLLSDSGFYLCAWSVSDVAYEQYFGPGTRLTVT.

This sequence joins TRBV14 and TRBJ2-5, with 9 bases lining up with TRBD1. The CDR3 covers 14 residues. V was clipped by 4 bases and J by 3 bases; unmatched bases: 3. Per the germline V gene, CDR1 is SGHDN and CDR2 is FVKESK. CDR3 nucleotide sequence: TGTGCCAGCAGCCGGGACAGGGTAAAAGAGACCCAGTACTTC. Its translation: CASSRDRVKETQYF.

There are a few counts of this clone. This rearrangement joins TRBV7-9 to TRBJ2-1; 12 bases agree with TRBD2. Trimming cost V 5 bases and J 2 bases; bases outside gene matches: 4. CDR1 SEHNR and CDR2 FQNEAQ come from the germline V gene (reference sequence). The CDR3 has 16 amino acids. DNA for the CDR3: TGTGCCAGCAGCCCCTCTAGCGGGAGGGCCTACAATGAGCAGTTCTTC. It codes for CASSPSSGRAYNEQFF.

The chain links TRBV6-1 to TRBJ2-6; tentatively, D is TRBD1 (5 bases). The V gene's germline CDR1 is MNHNS and CDR2 SASEGT. The CDR3 has 15 amino acids. V was trimmed by 5 bases and J by 0 bases, leaving 8 bases between them. The CDR3 DNA follows: TGTGCCAGCAGTTCCGACAGCTCTGGGGCCAACGTCCTGACTTTC. Protein: CASSSDSSGANVLTF.

V gene TRBV7-9 combines with J gene TRBJ2-5; 9 bases map to TRBD1. CDR1 is SEHNR and CDR2 is FQNEAQ in the germline V gene (reference sequence). V shed 5 bases and J 4 bases; nucleotides not matched to a gene: 5. This CDR3 spans 14 amino acids. CDR3 sequence (DNA): TGTGCCAGCAGCCCTCGACAGGGGGTAGAGACCCAGTACTTC. Encoded protein: CASSPRQGVETQYF.

For this clone: An end of the junction differs from the germline gene, which may be a read error. Other nucleotide sequences in the sample specify the same CDR3. This chain links TRBV6-1 with TRBJ1-1, with D tentatively TRBD1 (5 bases). Germline V lookup: CDR1 MNHNS, CDR2 SASEGT. The CDR3 runs 15 residues. In nucleotides, the CDR3 is TGCGCCAGCAACTCTCTCTCAACTGGGGGAACTGAAGCTTTCTTT. Its translation is CASNSLSTGGTEAFF.

The V call is TRBV27, the J call TRBJ2-3; D unresolved. The CDR3 is made up of 14 amino acids. The V end lost 5 bases, the J end lost 2 bases, and 11 bases lay between the germline ends. Germline CDR1 and CDR2: MNHEY and SMNVEV (reference sequence). Here the CDR3 reads CASSTLSFTDTQYF. The CDR3, as DNA: TGTGCCAGCAGTACCCTTTCTTTCACAGATACGCAGTATTTT.

This chain links TRBV27 with TRBJ2-7, with 9 bases aligning to TRBD2. This CDR3 is 16 amino acids long. In germline, CDR1 is MNHEY, CDR2 SMNVEV (reference sequence). V was clipped by 9 bases and J by 4 bases; unmatched bases: 16. The CDR3 nucleotides are TGTGCCAGTTCTCTGGGGGCTAGCGGGGAATTTTACGAGCAGTACTTC. This encodes CASSLGASGEFYEQYF.